The 24 T cell receptor beta chains given below trace back to one sample, sequenced in a study of cytomegalovirus exposure and HLA in healthy donors. Amplification used 60 Vbeta primers and 13 Jbeta primers. The repertoire was sequenced with immunoSEQ multiplex PCR; TCRdb's copy has only in-frame clones and lacks some. The sample has 90,000 to 150,000 clones, roughly 80% seen once. Specimen: PBMCs. These receptors came from a woman between 25 and 40 years old in good health and CMV-seropositive.

The gene calls are TRBV6-6 and TRBJ1-1; weak D call: TRBD1 (6 bases). The V gene lost 0 bases and the J gene lost 0 bases, with 11 bases spanning the gap. Germline V gene sequence: CDR1 MNHNY, CDR2 SVGAGI (reference sequence). This CDR3 comprises 16 residues. The CDR3 protein is CASSYSGQGMNTEAFF. CDR3 sequence (DNA): TGTGCCAGCAGTTACTCGGGGCAGGGGATGAACACTGAAGCTTTCTTT.

This clone has a single count. The chain employs TRBV6-6 and TRBJ1-4; 7 bases fit TRBD1. CDR3 size: 15 residues. From germline, CDR1 is MNHNY and CDR2 SVGAGI (reference sequence). V dropped 6 bases and J dropped 4; count of bases not matched to a gene: 8. Written as DNA, the CDR3 is TGTGCCAGCAGCCCCCGGGACAGACATAATGAAAAACTGTTTTTT. This sequence encodes CASSPRDRHNEKLFF.

The rearrangement links TRBV27 to TRBJ2-1, with unresolved D. CDR3 size: 15 residues. The V end was cut by 3 bases, the J end by 5 bases, with 14 bases between. Looked up from germline, CDR1 is MNHEY and CDR2 is SMNVEV (reference sequence). The CDR3 reads CASSFYPSRDNEQFF. The CDR3 DNA reads as TGTGCCAGCAGTTTCTACCCCAGCCGGGACAATGAGCAGTTCTTC.

This chain connects TRBV30 to TRBJ1-3; unclear D gene. The CDR3 loop spans 13 amino acids. Looked up from germline, CDR1 is GTSNPN and CDR2 is SVGIG (reference sequence). V was shortened by 4 bases and J by 2 bases, with 9 bases between the two germline ends. In DNA form, the CDR3 reads TGTGCCTGGATAGGAGGGACTGGAAACACCATATATTTT. Amino acid sequence: CAWIGGTGNTIYF.

The rearrangement links TRBV5-1 to TRBJ1-1, with D uncertain. The length of the CDR3 is 13 residues. From germline, CDR1 is SGHRS and CDR2 YFSETQ. Between the trimmed V and J ends, which lost 0 bases and 0 bases, there was a span of 3 bases. This CDR3 reads CASSLALNTEAFF. The CDR3 nucleotides read TGCGCCAGCAGCTTGGCTCTGAACACTGAAGCTTTCTTT.

V is TRBV30 and J is TRBJ1-2; D remains ambiguous. From germline, CDR1 is GTSNPN and CDR2 SVGIG (reference sequence). The ends were cut back, 0 bases at V and 2 bases at J, with 7 bases in the middle. The CDR3 totals 13 residues. The CDR3 coding sequence is TGTGCCTGGAGTGTAGCCAGGAACTATGGCTACACCTTC. Amino acid sequence: CAWSVARNYGYTF.

The J gene is TRBJ2-7, the V gene TRBV6-5; 7 nucleotides align to TRBD1. CDR1 is MNHEY and CDR2 is SVGAGI in the germline V gene. This CDR3 has 14 amino acids. Trimming at V came to 5 bases and at J to 0 bases, leaving 4 bases not matched to a gene. The CDR3 sequence is CASSRDRSSYEQYF. In DNA form, the CDR3 reads TGTGCCAGCAGTCGGGACAGATCCTCCTACGAGCAGTACTTC.

The chain has TRBV6-6 and TRBJ2-4; possibly TRBD1 for D (5 bases). Trimming left V 0 bases short and J 3 bases short, with 12 bases between. CDR3 size: 16 residues. Germline CDR1 reads MNHNY; CDR2 reads SVGAGI (reference sequence). The CDR3, as DNA: TGTGCCAGCAGTTACTCGGGCAGGGATGGCAAAAACATTCAGTACTTC. Translation gives CASSYSGRDGKNIQYF.

The V and J genes are TRBV9 and TRBJ1-1; no definite D call. The CDR3 runs 13 residues. V lost 2 bases, J lost 4 bases, and 9 bases lay in between. Germline CDR1 reads SGDLS; CDR2 reads YYNGEE. CDR3 in amino acids: CASSVREGTEAFF. The CDR3 DNA reads as TGTGCCAGCAGCGTCCGGGAGGGCACTGAAGCTTTCTTT.

The CDR3 DNA is TGTGCCAGCCGAACTGTGACTAGCGGGGGGGCCGTAAAGACCCAGTACTTC. It is translated as CASRTVTSGGAVKTQYF. The J gene is TRBJ2-5, the V gene TRBV2; TRBD2 agrees at 14 bases. The CDR3 loop spans 17 amino acids. After removal of 8 bases from V and 6 bases from J, the junction contained 14 bases not matched to a gene. The germline gives CDR1 SNHLY, CDR2 FYNNEI.

The chain joins TRBV28 to TRBJ1-5; D might be TRBD1 (5 bases). Per the germline V gene, CDR1 is MDHEN and CDR2 is SYDVKM. There are 15 residues in the CDR3. Trimming shortened V by 6 bases and J by 4 bases, and 16 bases separated the two germline ends. The CDR3 DNA reads as TGTGCCAGCAGCCCCAGGAGGGGCTTTAATCAGCCCCAGCATTTT. Its translation is CASSPRRGFNQPQHF.

This clone showed up just once. Other DNA sequences from this sample encode an identical CDR3 as well. The chain joins TRBV6-4 to TRBJ2-7, with 9 nucleotides matching TRBD2. V was pared by 9 bases and J by 3 bases, with 6 bases of the junction left unmatched. The CDR3 is 13 amino acids. Looked up from germline, CDR1 is MRHNA and CDR2 is SNTAGT. The CDR3 DNA sequence: TGTGCCAGACTGGCGGGGGGGTGCTACGAGCAGTACTTC. This translates into CARLAGGCYEQYF.

This clone has only a few counts. The gene calls are TRBV28 and TRBJ1-1, with D tentatively TRBD1 (6 bases). V lost 6 bases to trimming and J lost 1 base, with 12 bases between them. The V gene's germline CDR1 is MDHEN and CDR2 SYDVKM. CDR3 length: 14 amino acids. CDR3 in DNA: TGTGCCAGCAGAGGGGGACGGTGGAACACTGAAGCTTTCTTT. Amino acids: CASRGGRWNTEAFF.

The chain recombines TRBV28 with TRBJ1-2; D may be TRBD1 (5 bases). Germline assignment: CDR1 MDHEN and CDR2 SYDVKM. CDR3 length equals 15 residues. Trimming removed 6 bases at V and 4 bases at J, with 18 bases between. The CDR3 sequence: CASSLQAPASYGYTF. For the CDR3, the DNA is TGTGCCAGCAGCCTACAGGCGCCCGCGAGCTATGGCTACACCTTC.

The rearrangement joins TRBV5-4 to TRBJ2-3; 7 bases are a match to TRBD1. The trim removed 4 bases at V and 0 bases at J, leaving 8 bases unmatched. The CDR3 sequence is 16 residues long. The V gene's germline CDR1 is SGHNT and CDR2 YYREEE (reference sequence). CDR3 bases: TGTGCCAGCAGCCCCGGACAGGCCCTAAGCACAGATACGCAGTATTTT. Protein sequence: CASSPGQALSTDTQYF.

V gene TRBV4-3 combines with J gene TRBJ2-2, with D possibly matching TRBD1 (6 bases). Germline V gene lookup returns CDR1 LGHNA and CDR2 YSLEER. The ends were cut back, 5 bases at V and 0 bases at J, with 10 bases in the middle. The CDR3 runs to 15 residues. CDR3 amino acids: CASSRGNSNTGELFF. The CDR3 nucleotides are TGCGCCAGCAGCAGGGGGAATTCGAACACCGGGGAGCTGTTTTTT.

The CDR3 loop is CATSPGDLYQPQHF. CDR3 nucleotides: TGTGCCACCAGCCCAGGGGATCTATATCAGCCCCAGCATTTT. The chain carries TRBV15 and TRBJ1-5; TRBD1 might be the D (6 bases). V was pared by 5 bases and J by 5 bases, with 13 bases between. This CDR3 spans 14 amino acids. Germline CDR1 and CDR2: LNHNV and YYDKDF (reference sequence). The full variable domain, in which reference TRBV15 and TRBJ1-5 provide the parts outside the CDR3, is DAMVIQNPRYQVTQFGKPVTLSCSQTLNHNVMYWYQQKSSQAPKLLFHYYDKDFNNEADTPDNFQSRRPNTSFCFLDIRSPGLGDTAMYLCATSPGDLYQPQHFGDGTRLSIL.

The rearrangement uses TRBV7-2 and TRBJ2-3; the match to TRBD1 covers 11 bases. The CDR3 consists of 15 residues. Germline loops: CDR1 SGHTA, CDR2 FQGNSA. Germline trimming cut 5 bases from V and 5 bases from J; bases unmatched to any gene: 6. The CDR3 DNA follows: TGTGCCAGCAGCACCCGGACAGGGGGCATAGATACGCAGTATTTT. It translates to CASSTRTGGIDTQYF.

This sequence joins TRBV28 and TRBJ2-7; TRBD1 agrees at 7 bases. CDR3 length: 16 amino acids. V was pared by 1 base and J by 5 bases, with 11 bases of the junction left unmatched. Germline assignment: CDR1 MDHEN and CDR2 SYDVKM. In DNA form, the CDR3 reads TGTGCCAGCAGTTTATTTTTGGGACAGCCCCCGGACGAGCAGTACTTC. It is translated as CASSLFLGQPPDEQYF.

This chain uses TRBV11-1 with TRBJ2-4, with D hard to call. This CDR3 spans 15 amino acids. Germline CDR1 reads SGHAT; CDR2 reads FQDESV (reference sequence). Trimming took off 5 bases at V and 1 base at J, with 12 bases between the two ends. CDR3 sequence: CASSPQDGAKNIQYF. Here the CDR3 DNA reads TGTGCCAGCAGCCCTCAGGATGGGGCCAAAAACATTCAGTACTTC. The full variable domain, completed using reference TRBV11-1 and TRBJ2-4, is EAEVAQSPRYKITEKSQAVAFWCDPISGHATLYWYRQILGQGPELLVQFQDESVVDDSQLPKDRFSAERLKGVDSTLKIQPAELGDSAMYLCASSPQDGAKNIQYFGAGTRLSVL.

The genes are TRBV27 and TRBJ1-4; 7 bases line up with TRBD1. After removal of 6 bases from V and 2 bases from J, the junction contained 9 bases not matched to a gene. Germline V gene sequence: CDR1 MNHEY, CDR2 SMNVEV (reference sequence). The CDR3 is 16 residues long. The CDR3, as DNA: TGTGCCAGCAGCCGACGACAGGGTGTCACTAATGAAAAACTGTTTTTT. As protein: CASSRRQGVTNEKLFF.

This sequence joins TRBV7-9 and TRBJ2-3; 7 positions match TRBD2. The CDR3 is 14 amino acids. With 7 bases clipped from V and 2 bases from J, the junction kept 6 bases outside the gene matches. CDR1 is SEHNR, CDR2 FQNEAQ, per germline (reference sequence). CDR3 sequence: CASNGGGVTDTQYF. The CDR3 coding sequence is TGTGCCAGCAACGGGGGAGGGGTCACAGATACGCAGTATTTT.

The gene calls are TRBV27 and TRBJ2-5, with 13 bases that match TRBD2. The assigned J gene may be wrong: the sequence end matches TRBJ2-7 better. The CDR3 extends over 16 amino acids. Germline V gives CDR1 MNHEY, CDR2 SMNVEV (reference sequence). CDR3 sequence: CASSPSWTSGGYEQYF. CDR3 nucleotides: TGTGCCAGCAGTCCGTCCTGGACTAGCGGGGGTTACGAGCAGTACTTC.

The rearrangement uses TRBV15 and TRBJ2-5, with a weak D call TRBD2 (7 bases). CDR1 and CDR2 from the germline V gene are LNHNV and YYDKDF (reference sequence). V was clipped by 5 bases and J by 5 bases, with 15 bases between them. This CDR3 spans 14 amino acids. The CDR3 spells CATSGGGPSETQYF. In nucleotides, the CDR3 is TGTGCCACCAGCGGGGGGGGGCCGTCGGAGACCCAGTACTTC.